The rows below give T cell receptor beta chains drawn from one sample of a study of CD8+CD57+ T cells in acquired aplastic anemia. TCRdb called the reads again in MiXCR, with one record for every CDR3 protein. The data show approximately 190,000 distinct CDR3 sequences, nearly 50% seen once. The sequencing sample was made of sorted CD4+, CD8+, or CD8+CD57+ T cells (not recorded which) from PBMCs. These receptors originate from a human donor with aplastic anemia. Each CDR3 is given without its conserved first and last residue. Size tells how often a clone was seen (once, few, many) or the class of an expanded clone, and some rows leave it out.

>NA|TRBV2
ASNGPPNQPQH
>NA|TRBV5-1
ASSPGTGVTGELF
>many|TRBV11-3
GGRGQPQH
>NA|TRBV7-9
ASSPTSGNTIY
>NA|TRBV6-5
ASSYSAGELF
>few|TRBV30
AWSVAYNEQF
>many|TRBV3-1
ASSQGTVNTEAF
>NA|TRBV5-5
ASSLQGLKPQH
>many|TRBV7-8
ASSWGLVVEQF
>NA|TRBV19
ASREVKRSSPLH
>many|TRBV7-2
ASSTYTRAEYGGYT
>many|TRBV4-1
ASSQDQENGYT
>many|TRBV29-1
SVDRGGPDTQY
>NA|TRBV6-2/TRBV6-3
ASTEAVQETQY
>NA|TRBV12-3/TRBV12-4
ASSPRRGSYNEQF
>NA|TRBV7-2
ASGKGAEQY